The present TCR beta chain was sequenced within a study of T-cell memory formation after mild COVID-19 (dated by TCRdb to the early 2020s). Describing the broader study: TCR sequence clusters from the two donors were found to be largely donor specific. T-cell clones expanding and contracting after mild COVID-19 in a couple of donors were tracked by longitudinal TCRalpha and TCRbeta repertoire sequencing. Two young, previously healthy adult volunteers made up the cohort, one male and one female.

PBMCs were isolated by Ficoll-Paque density gradient centrifugation. What the authors observed across the whole study: The study included only a couple of mild cases, and larger cohorts that include severe cases with pre-infection samples were judged to be necessary. Balanced CD4/CD8 phenotypes were observed for clones contracting from day 15 to 85, whereas a bias towards CD4+ was observed for a second wave of clones expanding from day 15 to 37. Contracting CD4+ clones were found mainly in CM and EM memory subsets, while CD8+ clones were enriched in EMRA. SARS-CoV-2 specificity of the second-wave clones peaking on day 37 was not confirmed. Some responding clones were detected in pre-infection memory, which suggested that pre-existing cross-reactive memory T cells had joined the SARS-CoV-2 response.

Sequencing relied on an Illumina NovaSeq 6000. TCRalpha and TCRbeta cDNA libraries were built by 5'RACE with constant-segment primers, adding sample barcodes and unique molecular identifiers. RNA was extracted from every sample with Trizol reagent. Library amplification was performed in two PCR steps, and a second sample barcode and Illumina TruSeq adapters were introduced in the second step. The libraries were sequenced on an Illumina NovaSeq using 2 x 150 bp paired-end reads. Turning to the authors' computational methods: The reads were demultiplexed and collapsed into UMI-guided consensus sequences using migec v1.2.7. Using mixcr v2.1.11, UMI consensuses were aligned to TRA and TRB V and J templates and then assembled into clonotypes. A clonotype was counted as expanded or contracted only if both edgeR and NoisET called the change significant, with noise models trained on biological replicates. edgeR calls used a false discovery rate-adjusted p below 0.01 and a log2 fold-change threshold of 1. As an exploratory analysis of dynamics, max-normalized trajectories of the 1000 most abundant clonotypes were examined by PCA with hierarchical clustering. Separately sequenced CD4+ and CD8+ repertoires were used to assign the CD4 or CD8 phenotype of responding clones. The public reads were reanalyzed by TCRdb: fastp trimming at Q25, MiXCR alignment, in-frame beta chains only. Every distinct CDR3 protein forms one entry, paired with its most common genes and DNA. The V and J calls were determined by TCRdb, not by the authors. The sample contains fewer than 650,000 distinct CDR3 sequences, about 18% of them found a single time. The top ten clones comprise about 7.5% of the sample.

This clonotype was seen a handful of times. Its antigen has not been determined. Qualities for individual bases were not recorded, and no much larger clone is one base off. This clonotype originated in an adult woman who had mild COVID-19 (a few samples of this study predate the infection). The sample titles of this study are shuffled in the database, so cell type and time point are left out; the donor was told from shared clones. The source material was PBMCs or a T cell subset sorted from them (not recorded which).

The DNA reads TGCAGCGTAGCCACCGGGACGGCGACCTACGAGCAGTACTTC. Its translation is CSVATGTATYEQYF. This receptor chain uses TRBV29-1 and TRBJ2-7, with the D gene tentatively TRBD1 or TRBD2, based on 5 matching bases in each. The CDR3 spans 14 residues, from the cysteine through the phenylalanine. Left in the record is the CDR3 DNA by itself, 42 bases read in frame from the first base. Reading the germline V gene gives CDR1 SQVTM and CDR2 ANQGSEA. V drops 6 bases and J drops 2 bases, leaving 17 bases in between.